The rows below give T cell receptor beta chains drawn from one sample of a study of T-cell memory formation after mild COVID-19. TCRdb reprocessed the 5' RACE reads with MiXCR, giving one entry per CDR3 protein. The sample lists 35,000 to 50,000 distinct CDR3 sequences, roughly 6.6% occurring once. Sequenced input: PBMCs or a T cell subset sorted from them (not recorded which). Receptors were obtained from an adult who had mild COVID-19 (a few samples of this study predate the infection). Cell type and time point are not known. CDR3s include the opening cysteine and the closing phenylalanine or tryptophan. D genes are given only for firm matches. Clone size is stated in some rows and not others, as once, few, many or a class when expanded.

clone_size,d_call,v_call,j_call,cdr3_aa,cdr3_nt
few,NA,TRBV7-2,TRBJ2-3,CASSLRGPGDTQYF,TGTGCCAGCAGTCTGCGGGGGCCAGGAGATACGCAGTATTTT
many,TRBD2,TRBV12-3/TRBV12-4,TRBJ2-5,CASRPTSGETQYF,TGTGCCAGCAGGCCGACTAGCGGTGAGACCCAGTACTTC
many,TRBD2,TRBV2,TRBJ2-1,CASRRGDGEQFF,TGTGCCAGCAGGCGGGGGGACGGTGAGCAGTTCTTC
NA,NA,TRBV7-8,TRBJ1-4,CASSLVSALNEKLFF,TGTGCCAGCAGCTTAGTGTCGGCCCTTAATGAAAAACTGTTTTTT
NA,NA,TRBV25-1,TRBJ1-4,CASMKMSGEKLFF,TGTGCCAGCATGAAGATGTCGGGTGAAAAACTGTTTTTT
many,NA,TRBV12-5,TRBJ2-3,CASGKDSNTDTQYF,TGTGCTAGTGGGAAGGACAGCAACACAGATACGCAGTATTTT
many,NA,TRBV7-6,TRBJ2-1,CASSLLGPYNEQFF,TGTGCCAGCAGCTTACTCGGGCCATACAATGAGCAGTTCTTC
NA,NA,TRBV20-1,TRBJ1-6,CSAPKMSPAPEPLHF,TGCAGTGCCCCGAAGATGTCCCCGGCCCCTGAGCCCCTCCACTTT
many,TRBD1,TRBV15,TRBJ1-2,CATSLRQGSFDGYTF,TGTGCCACCAGCTTGCGACAGGGGAGCTTTGATGGCTACACCTTC
NA,NA,TRBV6-1,TRBJ1-3,CASSGATGNTIYF,TGTGCCAGCAGTGGGGCGACTGGAAACACCATATATTTT
many,TRBD1,TRBV5-1,TRBJ1-2,CASSPGTGSNYGYTF,TGCGCCAGCAGCCCCGGGACAGGCTCTAACTATGGCTACACCTTC
NA,NA,TRBV5-5,TRBJ2-1,CASSLGRFLNEQFF,TGTGCCAGCAGCTTGGGCAGATTTTTGAATGAGCAGTTCTTC
many,NA,TRBV15,TRBJ1-5,CATSPYRASNQPQHF,TGTGCCACCAGTCCGTACAGGGCCAGCAATCAGCCCCAGCATTTT
many,TRBD1,TRBV10-3,TRBJ2-7,CAISEMDRAYEQYF,TGTGCCATCAGTGAAATGGACAGGGCCTACGAGCAGTACTTC
NA,TRBD1,TRBV25-1,TRBJ2-3,CASSGGQGRAQYF,TGTGCCAGCAGTGGCGGACAGGGAAGGGCGCAGTATTTT
few,TRBD2,TRBV25-1,TRBJ2-1,CASSDYLAGAYNEQFF,TGTGCCAGCAGCGACTATTTAGCGGGGGCATACAATGAGCAGTTCTTC
many,NA,TRBV12-3/TRBV12-4,TRBJ2-3,CASSLGGGAADTQYF,TGTGCCAGCAGTTTAGGTGGCGGGGCAGCAGATACGCAGTATTTT
many,NA,TRBV29-1,TRBJ2-5,CSVRRVQETQYF,TGCAGCGTTCGGCGGGTGCAAGAGACCCAGTACTTC
many,TRBD1,TRBV7-2,TRBJ1-2,CASSPGGQGRVGGYTF,TGTGCCAGCAGCCCCGGAGGACAGGGTCGGGTTGGAGGCTACACCTTC
NA,NA,TRBV27,TRBJ2-1,CASSFVEGHEFF,TGTGCCAGCAGTTTCGTGGAGGGCCACGAGTTCTTC
many,NA,TRBV7-8,TRBJ2-7,CASSSRDRSSYEQYF,TGTGCCAGCAGCTCCCGGGACCGAAGCTCCTACGAGCAGTACTTC
few,TRBD1,TRBV5-1,TRBJ2-1,CASSLTGVRSSYNEQFF,TGCGCCAGCAGCTTAACAGGGGTCCGCAGCTCCTACAATGAGCAGTTCTTC
NA,NA,TRBV7-9,TRBJ2-2,CASSTFTLTGRLTNTGELFF,TGTGCCAGCAGCACATTTACCCTCACGGGACGGCTGACGAACACCGGGGAGCTGTTTTTT
NA,NA,TRBV9,TRBJ1-3,CASSGGTSSGNTIYF,TGTGCCAGCAGCGGCGGGACCAGCTCTGGAAACACCATATATTTT
few,TRBD2,TRBV12-3/TRBV12-4,TRBJ2-1,CASSRGGTAYNEQFF,TGTGCCAGCAGCCGGGGGGGGACGGCCTACAATGAGCAGTTCTTC
many,TRBD1,TRBV7-7,TRBJ2-7,CASSFADRDEQYF,TGTGCCAGCAGCTTCGCGGACAGGGACGAGCAGTACTTC
few,NA,TRBV10-1,TRBJ2-1,CASRVGGEQFF,TGCGCCAGCAGAGTGGGTGGTGAGCAGTTCTTC